This passage covers 27 T cell receptor beta chains from one sample sequenced in a study of blood T cell repertoires in COVID-19. Measured with immunoSEQ multiplex PCR; TCRdb has only the in-frame clones, and not every one. The data contain around 130,000 clones, 84% of them seen just once; the ten biggest clones take up 12%. Specimen: peripheral blood. These receptors were collected from a woman between 55 and 75 years old with acute or convalescent COVID-19.

The chain recombines TRBV29-1 with TRBJ1-2, with D possibly TRBD1 on 6 matching bases. CDR1 and CDR2 from the germline V gene are SQVTM and ANQGSEA. Trimming removed 5 bases from V and 6 bases from J, with 16 bases in between. The CDR3 totals 13 residues. CDR3 sequence (DNA): TGCAGCGTTAATAGGCAGGGGATTAATGGCTACACCTTC. It yields the protein CSVNRQGINGYTF. Combining the CDR3 with reference TRBV29-1 and TRBJ1-2 gives the whole variable domain SAVISQKPSRDICQRGTSLTIQCQVDSQVTMMFWYRQQPGQSLTLIATANQGSEATYESGFVIDKFPISRPNLTFSTLTVSNMSPEDSSIYLCSVNRQGINGYTFGSGTRLTVV.

The gene calls are TRBV18 and TRBJ1-1, with 9 bases fitting TRBD1. This CDR3 spans 17 amino acids. Germline CDR1 reads KGHSH; CDR2 reads LQKENI. The ends lost 1 base at V and 0 bases at J; junction bases unmatched: 6. This CDR3 is CASSPRDRATLNTEAFF. The CDR3 DNA is TGTGCCAGCTCACCACGGGACAGGGCTACGTTGAACACTGAAGCTTTCTTT.

The sample holds a few counts of this clone. The chain has TRBV27 and TRBJ1-1, with no clear D. Germline V CDR1 and CDR2: MNHEY, SMNVEV (reference sequence). V lost 2 bases to trimming and J lost 9 bases, with 7 bases between them. The CDR3 is 11 residues long. CDR3 in amino acids: CASSLGGKAFF. The CDR3 coding sequence is TGTGCCAGCAGTTTAGGAGGGAAAGCTTTCTTT.

The chain uses TRBV30 and TRBJ1-2; 9 nucleotides agree with TRBD1. The CDR3 length is 13 residues. V gave up 3 bases and J gave up 8 bases; unmatched junction bases: 7. Germline V gene lookup returns CDR1 GTSNPN and CDR2 SVGIG (reference sequence). CDR3: CAWRGQGSAGYTF. DNA of the CDR3: TGTGCCTGGAGGGGACAGGGATCCGCGGGCTACACCTTC.

This sequence joins TRBV6-5 and TRBJ2-2; 7 bases align to TRBD1. From germline, CDR1 is MNHEY and CDR2 SVGAGI. V trimming: 5 bases; J trimming: 4 bases; junction bases outside the gene matches: 7. The CDR3 runs to 15 residues. The CDR3 region has the DNA TGTGCCAGCAGTCTAGACAGGGTGGCCACCGGGGAGCTGTTTTTT. Amino acid sequence: CASSLDRVATGELFF.

In its sample, this clone was seen once. The genes are TRBV2 and TRBJ2-7, with 7 bases that match TRBD2. Germline V CDR1 and CDR2: SNHLY, FYNNEI. The CDR3 extends over 14 amino acids. Unmatched junction bases numbered 12, after V lost 7 bases and J lost 6 bases. This chain's CDR3 is CASKRDPLSGEQYV. CDR3 DNA sequence: TGTGCCAGCAAGCGGGACCCATTATCCGGCGAGCAGTACGTC.

The genes are TRBV5-5 and TRBJ1-2; D is possibly TRBD1 (6 bases). Germline-derived CDR1 and CDR2 are SGHKS and YYEKEE (reference sequence). V was pared by 2 bases and J by 3 bases, with 11 bases between. The CDR3 runs 14 residues. The CDR3 sequence: CASSFGQWDYGYTF. CDR3 nucleotides: TGTGCCAGCAGCTTTGGACAGTGGGACTATGGCTACACCTTC.

V gene TRBV7-3 combines with J gene TRBJ1-1; D is unclear. Trimming pared 5 bases from V and 3 bases from J, leaving 13 bases between. Looked up from germline, CDR1 is SGHTA and CDR2 is FQGTGA. The CDR3 is 14 residues long. The CDR3 spells CASSLGPMDTEAFF. The CDR3 nucleotides read TGTGCCAGCAGCCTTGGCCCAATGGACACTGAAGCTTTCTTT.

The chain is built from TRBV3-1 (or the pseudogene TRBV3-2) and TRBJ1-6; D call uncertain. This CDR3 is built from 14 residues. Between the trimmed V and J ends, which lost 6 bases and 12 bases, there was a span of 18 bases. Germline V gene lookup returns CDR1 LGHDT and CDR2 YNNKEL (reference sequence). CDR3 loop: CASRPSGAGLPLHF. For the CDR3, the DNA is TGTGCCAGCAGGCCAAGCGGTGCAGGTTTACCCCTCCACTTT.

V and J are TRBV2 and TRBJ1-2; D not resolved. CDR3 length: 11 residues. Looked up from germline, CDR1 is SNHLY and CDR2 is FYNNEI. Trimming cost V 3 bases and J 5 bases, with 4 bases left between them. The CDR3 nucleotides read TGTGCCAGCAGTGAGCGGTATGGCTACACCTTC. Translated: CASSERYGYTF.

The chain recombines TRBV6-5 with TRBJ2-3; no firm D call. The CDR3 spans 13 residues. The germline CDR1 and CDR2 sequences are MNHEY and SVGAGI. Trimming took off 6 bases at V and 2 bases at J, with 9 bases between the two ends. The CDR3 bases are TGTGCCAGCAGCCCCCTCTCCACAGATACGCAGTATTTT. Translated, it gives CASSPLSTDTQYF.

V and J are TRBV19 and TRBJ2-5, with D perhaps TRBD1 (5 bases). Germline values: CDR1 LNHDA, CDR2 SQIVND (reference sequence). The V and J ends lost 5 bases and 1 base respectively, with 8 bases between them. This CDR3 has 13 residues. CDR3 sequence reads: CASSSDTQETQYF. The CDR3 bases are TGTGCCAGTAGTTCGGACACCCAAGAGACCCAGTACTTC.

The CDR3 is CASNQRGGSGELFF. The CDR3 DNA follows: TGTGCCAGCAACCAGCGGGGGGGTTCCGGGGAGCTGTTTTTT. The chain joins TRBV2 to TRBJ2-2; 10 nucleotides agree with TRBD2. The trim removed 7 bases at V and 6 bases at J, leaving 5 bases unmatched. This CDR3 is built from 14 residues. Germline loops: CDR1 SNHLY, CDR2 FYNNEI.

The chain employs TRBV7-9 and TRBJ2-2, with 9 positions matching TRBD1. With 5 bases clipped from V and 6 bases from J, the junction kept 4 bases outside the gene matches. CDR1 and CDR2 (germline): SEHNR, FQNEAQ (reference sequence). The CDR3 totals 14 residues. The CDR3 loop is CASSRDRGAGELFF. The CDR3, as DNA: TGTGCCAGCAGCCGAGACAGGGGGGCCGGGGAGCTGTTTTTT.

This chain connects TRBV5-8 to TRBJ2-7, with D hard to call. Trimming took off 2 bases at V and 4 bases at J, with 7 bases between the two ends. The V gene's germline CDR1 is SGHTS and CDR2 YDEGEE. The CDR3 loop spans 12 amino acids. CDR3 amino acids: CASSFVRYEQYV. In nucleotides, the CDR3 is TGTGCCAGCAGCTTTGTGAGGTACGAGCAGTACGTC.

V and J are TRBV12-3 or TRBV12-4 and TRBJ2-3; D is possibly TRBD2 (5 bases). The CDR3 contains 13 residues. V lost 6 bases and J lost 2, with 9 bases in between. The CDR3 sequence: CASRRELTDTQYF. Here the CDR3 DNA reads TGTGCCAGCAGGAGGGAGCTCACAGATACGCAGTATTTT.

This clone is a singleton in its sample. The chain uses TRBV20-1 and TRBJ1-1; no clear D. The CDR3 contains 12 residues. Germline assignment: CDR1 DFQATT and CDR2 SNEGSKA (reference sequence). V was trimmed by 3 bases and J by 1 base, leaving 6 bases between them. The CDR3 bases are TGCAGTGCTAGTATCAGGAACACTGAAGCTTTCTTT. Encoded protein: CSASIRNTEAFF.

This chain uses TRBV6-5 with TRBJ1-1, with TRBD1 identical over 7 bases. Germline V lookup: CDR1 MNHEY, CDR2 SVGAGI. V was clipped by 9 bases and J by 5 bases; unmatched bases: 9. The CDR3 extends over 13 amino acids. The CDR3 region is CASSGGRSTEAFF. The DNA for the CDR3 is TGTGCCAGTTCAGGGGGGCGTTCTACTGAAGCTTTCTTT.

The chain recombines TRBV6-6 with TRBJ1-6, with 9 bases identical to TRBD1. The CDR3 consists of 14 residues. V was pared by 5 bases and J by 6 bases, with 2 bases of the junction left unmatched. The germline CDR1 and CDR2 sequences are MNHNY and SVGAGI (reference sequence). The CDR3 DNA is TGTGCCAGCAGTGAGGGACAGGGTAATTCACCCCTCCACTTT. Translating gives CASSEGQGNSPLHF.

The chain carries TRBV28 and TRBJ2-7; 7 bases fit TRBD2. The CDR3 covers 14 residues. V trimming: 10 bases; J trimming: 2 bases; junction bases outside the gene matches: 11. Germline V gives CDR1 MDHEN, CDR2 SYDVKM. The CDR3 sequence: CATLPSGITYEQYF. CDR3 nucleotide sequence: TGTGCCACCTTACCTAGCGGCATCACCTACGAGCAGTACTTC.

The chain employs TRBV5-1 and TRBJ1-1; D might be TRBD1 (6 bases). This CDR3 is 15 amino acids long. The germline V gene encodes CDR1 SGHRS and CDR2 YFSETQ. V gave up 7 bases and J gave up 0 bases, with 16 bases separating them. CDR3 coding DNA: TGCGCCAGCGACCAGGGGCCCTTCATGAACACTGAAGCTTTCTTT. Its protein product is CASDQGPFMNTEAFF.

This chain uses TRBV7-3 with TRBJ2-2; 8 positions agree with TRBD1. The CDR3 totals 16 residues. In germline, CDR1 is SGHTA, CDR2 FQGTGA. Trimming took 5 bases from V and 1 from J; bases not matched to a gene: 6. DNA for the CDR3: TGTGCCAGCAGCACTCAAGGGACAGGGAACACCGGGGAGCTGTTTTTT. This translates into CASSTQGTGNTGELFF.

The chain combines TRBV18 with TRBJ1-3; D is undetermined. The CDR3 is 17 residues long. Trimming took off 5 bases at V and 4 bases at J, with 21 bases between the two ends. Germline assignment: CDR1 KGHSH and CDR2 LQKENI. CDR3 loop: CASSSALGRNSGNTIYF. The CDR3 nucleotides read TGTGCCAGCTCATCGGCTTTGGGCAGGAACTCCGGAAACACCATATATTTT.

This chain links TRBV28 with TRBJ1-2, with a weak D call TRBD1 (6 bases). The CDR3 length is 15 residues. Trimming stripped 5 bases from V and 4 bases from J, with 17 bases between. Per germline, CDR1 MDHEN and CDR2 SYDVKM. The CDR3 DNA reads TGTGCCAGCAGTCGCAGAATAAGGGGGAGCTATGGCTACACCTTC. Its protein is CASSRRIRGSYGYTF.

This chain uses TRBV29-1 with TRBJ1-2; 9 bases are a match to TRBD1. The V gene's germline CDR1 is SQVTM and CDR2 ANQGSEA. With V trimmed by 7 bases and J by 2 bases, 5 bases remained unmatched. CDR3 size: 13 residues. CDR3 DNA: TGCAGCGCACAGGGGGCGCGAAACTATGGCTACACCTTC. Translated: CSAQGARNYGYTF.

The chain uses TRBV10-3 and TRBJ2-1; TRBD2 aligns across 15 bases. There are 17 residues in the CDR3. Germline V gene lookup returns CDR1 ENHRY and CDR2 SYGVKD. J lost 1 base, V lost 6 bases, and 4 bases had no gene match. This CDR3 reads CAIRPGLAGGSYNEQFF. CDR3 sequence (DNA): TGTGCCATCAGACCGGGACTAGCGGGGGGATCCTACAATGAGCAGTTCTTC.

The chain joins TRBV20-1 to TRBJ1-4; the D is unclear. The germline CDR1 and CDR2 sequences are DFQATT and SNEGSKA (reference sequence). The CDR3 sequence is 14 residues long. The V end lost 3 bases, the J end lost 0 bases, and 8 bases lay between the germline ends. The CDR3 bases are TGCAGTGCTAGTGCTGGCCCAACTAATGAAAAACTGTTTTTT. Encoded protein: CSASAGPTNEKLFF.